These T cell receptor beta chains were read from a single sample in a study of blood T cell repertoires in COVID-19. Only in-frame clones appear in the TCRdb table, and some are missing; sequencing was by immunoSEQ multiplex PCR. The sample includes under 250,000 clones, 84% seen only once; the top ten take under 4.5%. Sequencing was performed on peripheral blood. These receptors originate from a man aged 45-60 years with acute or convalescent COVID-19. Both conserved end residues are part of each CDR3. A D gene is named only where the DNA matches it firmly. Rows may omit the clone size; those that give it use once, few, many or a size class.

d_gene: -; abundance: once; v_gene: TRBV9; j_gene: TRBJ1-5; CDR3nt: TGTGCCAGCAGCGTAGGTGGGGCAGGCAATCAGCCCCAGCATTTT; CDR3aa: CASSVGGAGNQPQHF
d_gene: -; abundance: -; v_gene: TRBV20-1; j_gene: TRBJ1-5; CDR3nt: TGCAGTGCTAGTGAGGGGCAAAATCAGCCCCAGCATTTT; CDR3aa: CSASEGQNQPQHF
d_gene: -; abundance: -; v_gene: TRBV28; j_gene: TRBJ2-7; CDR3nt: TGTGCCAGCAGTTTACAGCGGCGGTATGAGCAGTACTTC; CDR3aa: CASSLQRRYEQYF
d_gene: -; abundance: -; v_gene: TRBV6-5; j_gene: TRBJ2-5; CDR3nt: TGTGCCACCCTAAAGGGGACTTTACAAGAGACCCAGTACTTC; CDR3aa: CATLKGTLQETQYF
d_gene: TRBD1; abundance: -; v_gene: TRBV28; j_gene: TRBJ1-1; CDR3nt: TGTGCCAGCAGTGGGACAGGGTTGAACACTGAAGCTTTCTTT; CDR3aa: CASSGTGLNTEAFF
d_gene: -; abundance: -; v_gene: TRBV30; j_gene: TRBJ2-7; CDR3nt: TGTGCCTGGAGTAAGGTCGGAGGGGACGAGCAGTACTTC; CDR3aa: CAWSKVGGDEQYF
d_gene: TRBD2; abundance: -; v_gene: TRBV7-8; j_gene: TRBJ2-7; CDR3nt: TGTGCCAGCAGCGGTAGCGGGAGGGAATACGAGCAGTACTTC; CDR3aa: CASSGSGREYEQYF
d_gene: TRBD2; abundance: -; v_gene: TRBV5-1; j_gene: TRBJ2-1; CDR3nt: TGCGCCAGCAGTTCAGGACTAGCGGGAAGGGGTGAGCAGTTCTTC; CDR3aa: CASSSGLAGRGEQFF
d_gene: -; abundance: -; v_gene: TRBV12-5; j_gene: TRBJ2-1; CDR3nt: TGTGCTAGTGTCCCCAGCGGGTCTTTCAATGAGCAGTTCTTC; CDR3aa: CASVPSGSFNEQFF
d_gene: TRBD2; abundance: -; v_gene: TRBV30; j_gene: TRBJ2-3; CDR3nt: TGTGCCAGTAGAGCGGGAGGGCCGGATACGCAGTATTTT; CDR3aa: CASRAGGPDTQYF
d_gene: -; abundance: -; v_gene: TRBV24-1; j_gene: TRBJ2-2; CDR3nt: TGTGCCACCAGTGAAGGGTCCGGGACTTACACCGGGGAGCTGTTTTTT; CDR3aa: CATSEGSGTYTGELFF
d_gene: -; abundance: -; v_gene: TRBV6-1; j_gene: TRBJ1-3; CDR3nt: TGTGCCAGCAGTGAGCTAGGGGGTTCTGGAAACACCATATATTTT; CDR3aa: CASSELGGSGNTIYF
d_gene: -; abundance: -; v_gene: TRBV3-1/TRBV3-2; j_gene: TRBJ1-6; CDR3nt: TGTGCCAGCAGCCAAGTAGAGGATAATTCACCCCTCCACTTT; CDR3aa: CASSQVEDNSPLHF
d_gene: TRBD2; abundance: few; v_gene: TRBV27; j_gene: TRBJ2-1; CDR3nt: TGTGCCAGCAGCTTGGCGGGGGGGCGGGAGCAGTTCTTC; CDR3aa: CASSLAGGREQFF
d_gene: -; abundance: -; v_gene: TRBV4-1; j_gene: TRBJ2-5; CDR3nt: TGCGCCAGCAGCCAGGACCCCCAGTATGCGGGGTCCGGACTCACCCAGTACTTC; CDR3aa: CASSQDPQYAGSGLTQYF
d_gene: -; abundance: -; v_gene: TRBV30; j_gene: TRBJ1-4; CDR3nt: TGTGCCTGGAGCCCCGACAGTAGTCTCGAAAAACTGTTTTTT; CDR3aa: CAWSPDSSLEKLFF
d_gene: -; abundance: -; v_gene: TRBV2; j_gene: TRBJ2-3; CDR3nt: TGTGCCAGCATGAGGTTAGATACGCAGTATTTT; CDR3aa: CASMRLDTQYF
d_gene: TRBD1; abundance: -; v_gene: TRBV6-5; j_gene: TRBJ2-2; CDR3nt: TGTGCCAGCAGTTACCCCGGACAGGCCACCGGGGAGCTGTTTTTT; CDR3aa: CASSYPGQATGELFF
d_gene: -; abundance: -; v_gene: TRBV9; j_gene: TRBJ2-7; CDR3nt: TGTGCCAGCAGCGTAGCTTACGGGGACTACGAGCAGTACTTC; CDR3aa: CASSVAYGDYEQYF